This paragraph covers one T cell receptor (beta chain) sequence. This specimen belongs to a study of T cell responses to AZD1222 COVID-19 vaccine. Generated by immunoSEQ multiplex PCR, the TCRdb table keeps only in-frame clones and is missing some. The data contain 180,000 or so clones, 85% to 95% of them singletons. Second-dose intervals of approximately 4 or approximately 12 weeks were pooled. The receptor comes from an adult who received the AZD1222 COVID-19 vaccine. The specimen was peripheral blood, collected 28 days after the second AZD1222 dose.

CDR3 sequence: CASSLVAGGNGYGYTF. In nucleotides, the CDR3 is TGCGCCAGCAGCTTGGTTGCGGGAGGTAACGGCTATGGCTACACCTTC. J is TRBJ1-2 and V is TRBV5-1; D remains ambiguous. The V end was cut by 0 bases, the J end by 4 bases, with 16 bases between. Germline CDR1 and CDR2: SGHRS and YFSETQ. The CDR3 is 16 residues long.